This T cell receptor beta chain was identified in a study of cytomegalovirus exposure and HLA in healthy donors. Study results and caveats: Most of the TCR beta V segments (in an earlier analysis) were productive either about 87% or about 30% of the time. Later on, a genetic analysis was performed. It linked a missense variant in DCLRE1C with V- and J-gene trimming of TCR beta.

In the case of this clone: What it binds is unknown.

With 60 Vbeta and 13 Jbeta primers, the PCR was carried out. Method: immunoSEQ multiplex PCR; TCRdb's copy keeps in-frame clones and lacks some. Of over 150,000 clones in the sample, around 78% are singletons; the top ten hold 13%. Germline CDR1 is SSHAT and CDR2 is FNYEAQ (reference sequence). Between the trimmed V and J ends, which lost 6 bases and 7 bases, there was a span of 13 bases. The CDR3 length is 13 residues. The sequence was obtained from a woman in her forties or fifties in good health and CMV-seropositive. The chain couples TRBV7-7 to TRBJ2-1; tentative D call: TRBD1 (8 bases). Specimen: PBMCs. CDR3 region: CASSTGGGNEQFF. The DNA for the CDR3 is TGTGCCAGCAGTACAGGGGGAGGGAATGAGCAGTTCTTC. The complete variable domain, with remaining parts taken from reference TRBV7-7 and TRBJ2-1, reads GAGVSQSPRYKVTKRGQDVTLRCDPISSHATLYWYQQALGQGPEFLTYFNYEAQPDKSGLPSDRFSAERPEGSISTLTIQRTEQRDSAMYRCASSTGGGNEQFFGPGTRLTVL.